The table lists the clone carrying this T cell receptor beta chain with a few counts. The entry originates in a study of T-cell reconstitution after alpha-beta-depleted transplantation in children. Unique molecular identifiers featured in how the TCRbeta library was prepared. One entry per CDR3 protein, called by TCRdb with MiXCR from the PCR reads. The table includes about 580,000 distinct CDR3 sequences, roughly 23% detected once. V trimming: 5 bases; J trimming: 3 bases; junction bases outside the gene matches: 4. This CDR3 comprises 14 residues. Per the germline V gene, CDR1 is SGHRS and CDR2 is YFSETQ.

Sample: PBMCs, mostly from graft donor cells, taken 360 days after TCRalphabeta/CD19-depleted stem cell transplant. The chain is built from TRBV5-1 and TRBJ1-1; 10 nucleotides match TRBD1. This TCR came from a boy in the first two years of life who had a stem cell transplant for acute myeloid leukemia, so the T cells may come from the graft donor. The CDR3 sequence is CASRRQGADTEAFF. CDR3 nucleotides: TGCGCCAGCAGGCGACAGGGGGCGGACACTGAAGCTTTCTTT.